The 18 T cell receptor beta chains in this list originate from one sample, sequenced in a study of blood T cell repertoires in COVID-19. Data came from immunoSEQ multiplex PCR; TCRdb stores just in-frame clones and leaves some out. The sample records some 100,000 clones, around 90% being singletons. Sequencing was performed on peripheral blood. These receptors originate from a man aged 65 to 79 with acute or convalescent COVID-19.

The V gene is TRBV5-5, the J gene TRBJ2-6, with TRBD1 identical over 10 bases. The V gene's germline CDR1 is SGHKS and CDR2 YYEKEE (reference sequence). V was clipped by 0 bases and J by 2 bases; unmatched bases: 8. The CDR3 runs 19 residues. The chain's CDR3 is CASSLGPDRGRPGANVLTF. The DNA for the CDR3 is TGTGCCAGCAGCTTGGGTCCTGACAGGGGGCGACCTGGGGCCAACGTCCTGACTTTC. The whole variable domain, remainder taken from reference TRBV5-5 and TRBJ2-6, is DAGVTQSPTHLIKTRGQQVTLRCSPISGHKSVSWYQQVLGQGPQFIFQYYEKEERGRGNFPDRFSARQFPNYSSELNVNALLLGDSALYLCASSLGPDRGRPGANVLTFGAGSRLTVL.

V and J are TRBV24-1 and TRBJ2-1; D might be TRBD2 (6 bases). Germline V CDR1 and CDR2: KGHDR, SFDVKD. The germline V and J ends were trimmed by 5 bases and 4 bases, with 17 bases remaining between them. The CDR3 consists of 16 residues. The CDR3 DNA follows: TGTGCCACCAGTGGGACCGGGACGGGGGATTACAATGAGCAGTTCTTC. Translating it yields CATSGTGTGDYNEQFF.

V is TRBV4-1 and J is TRBJ2-3; possibly TRBD1 for D (5 bases). The CDR3 is made up of 19 amino acids. V gave up 0 bases and J gave up 0 bases, with 19 bases separating them. Germline V gene sequence: CDR1 MGHRA, CDR2 YSYEKL. The CDR3 coding sequence is TGCGCCAGCAGCCAAGAAATGGCAGGGTGGGGAATTAGCACAGATACGCAGTATTTT. This codes for CASSQEMAGWGISTDTQYF.

The chain employs TRBV6-5 and TRBJ2-1; possibly TRBD1 for D (6 bases). Germline assignment: CDR1 MNHEY and CDR2 SVGAGI. This CDR3 spans 16 amino acids. V lost 4 bases and J lost 0, with 13 bases in between. The CDR3 coding sequence is TGTGCCAGCAGTTTTGACAGGCTTAGCTCCTACAATGAGCAGTTCTTC. It is translated as CASSFDRLSSYNEQFF.

This clone appeared a few times. The CDR3 region has the DNA TGTGCCAGCTCAGACAGGGTAAACTATGGCTACACCTTC. Encoded protein: CASSDRVNYGYTF. V gene TRBV18 combines with J gene TRBJ1-2; 7 bases line up with TRBD1. The CDR3 length is 13 residues. V shed 5 bases, J shed 2 bases, and the junction held 2 bases outside the gene matches. Looked up from germline, CDR1 is KGHSH and CDR2 is LQKENI.

V is TRBV5-1 and J is TRBJ1-1; 8 positions agree with TRBD1. V was pared by 4 bases and J by 10 bases, with 12 bases of the junction left unmatched. There are 14 residues in the CDR3. In germline, CDR1 is SGHRS, CDR2 YFSETQ. The CDR3 loop is CASSQGQGGLRAFF. DNA of the CDR3: TGCGCCAGCAGCCAAGGACAGGGAGGATTACGAGCTTTCTTT.

The chain carries TRBV3-1 (or the pseudogene TRBV3-2) and TRBJ2-7; 9 bases align to TRBD2. Germline lookup yields CDR1 LGHDT and CDR2 YNNKEL (reference sequence). This CDR3 comprises 15 residues. V shed 2 bases, J shed 0 bases, and the junction held 2 bases outside the gene matches. DNA for the CDR3: TGTGCCAGCAGCCAACGACTAGCGGTCTCCTACGAGCAGTACTTC. This sequence encodes CASSQRLAVSYEQYF.

The chain couples TRBV6-5 to TRBJ2-7, with a possible D match to TRBD2 (5 bases). Trimming left V 5 bases short and J 7 bases short, with 15 bases between. Germline V gene lookup returns CDR1 MNHEY and CDR2 SVGAGI. The CDR3 sequence is 13 residues long. This CDR3 is CASSNPGSLEQYF. For the CDR3, the DNA is TGTGCCAGCAGTAATCCGGGGAGCTTGGAGCAGTACTTC.

The chain uses TRBV9 and TRBJ2-2, with 9 bases identical to TRBD2. The V gene's germline CDR1 is SGDLS and CDR2 YYNGEE. This CDR3 is built from 15 residues. The V and J ends lost 4 bases and 1 base, in that order; junction bases with no gene match: 2. CDR3 residues: CASSLSGGNTGELFF. CDR3 bases: TGTGCCAGCAGCCTTAGCGGGGGGAACACCGGGGAGCTGTTTTTT.

This clone was found a few times. V gene TRBV28 combines with J gene TRBJ1-5; 8 bases agree with TRBD1. This CDR3 is 16 amino acids long. Germline trimming cut 4 bases from V and 2 bases from J; bases unmatched to any gene: 7. In germline, CDR1 is MDHEN, CDR2 SYDVKM. DNA for the CDR3: TGTGCCAGCAGTTCGAACAGGGGGTTCGGCAATCAGCCCCAGCATTTT. It encodes CASSSNRGFGNQPQHF.

This clone showed up just once. The chain links TRBV5-6 to TRBJ2-7, with 7 bases that match TRBD2. V was pared by 4 bases and J by 6 bases, with 7 bases of the junction left unmatched. This CDR3 comprises 13 residues. Germline values: CDR1 SGHDT, CDR2 YYEEEE. The CDR3 loop reads CASSPRGVSEQYF. CDR3 nucleotides: TGTGCCAGCAGCCCCCGGGGGGTTAGCGAGCAGTACTTC.

The V gene is TRBV10-3, the J gene TRBJ2-7; D possibly corresponds to TRBD1 (6 bases). Germline V gives CDR1 ENHRY, CDR2 SYGVKD. The CDR3 spans 13 residues. The germline V and J ends were trimmed by 6 bases and 4 bases, with 13 bases remaining between them. The CDR3 spells CAIREGQRYEQYF. The CDR3 nucleotides read TGTGCCATCAGGGAAGGACAGCGGTACGAGCAGTACTTC.

This chain links TRBV4-1 with TRBJ1-1, with D hard to call. Germline assignment: CDR1 MGHRA and CDR2 YSYEKL. This CDR3 spans 13 amino acids. The ends were cut back, 4 bases at V and 0 bases at J, with 6 bases in the middle. The CDR3 region has the DNA TGCGCCAGCAGCCTACAGATGAACACTGAAGCTTTCTTT. Translating gives CASSLQMNTEAFF.

The rearrangement joins TRBV28 to TRBJ1-6, with D possibly being TRBD1 (5 bases). The CDR3 covers 16 residues. Germline CDR1 MDHEN, CDR2 SYDVKM. V lost 6 bases, J lost 9 bases, and 21 bases lay in between. The CDR3 reads CASSEGGGDGGSPLHF. CDR3 nucleotides: TGTGCCAGCAGCGAGGGAGGTGGGGACGGCGGTTCACCCCTCCACTTT. The complete variable domain, with remaining parts taken from reference TRBV28 and TRBJ1-6, reads DVKVTQSSRYLVKRTGEKVFLECVQDMDHENMFWYRQDPGLGLRLIYFSYDVKMKEKGDIPEGYSVSREKKERFSLILESASTNQTSMYLCASSEGGGDGGSPLHFGNGTRLTVT.

This sequence joins TRBV13 and TRBJ1-5; 10 bases map to TRBD1. CDR3 length equals 14 residues. Germline CDR1 is PRHDT and CDR2 is FYEKMQ (reference sequence). V lost 3 bases, J lost 6 bases, and 2 bases stayed unmatched. Written as DNA, the CDR3 is TGTGCCAGCAGCTTGGGACAGGGGAGTCAGCCCCAGCATTTT. Its translation is CASSLGQGSQPQHF.

J is TRBJ1-3 and V is TRBV7-2; tentatively, D is TRBD1 (6 bases). The CDR3 covers 15 residues. Trimming stripped 1 base from V and 4 bases from J, with 11 bases between. The V gene's germline CDR1 is SGHTA and CDR2 FQGNSA. CDR3 bases: TGTGCCAGCAGCTTAGTTACCCAGGGGGGAAACACCATATATTTT. Protein: CASSLVTQGGNTIYF.

This sequence joins TRBV5-8 and TRBJ1-1; D perhaps matches TRBD1 (6 bases). Looked up from germline, CDR1 is SGHTS and CDR2 is YDEGEE. V was clipped by 7 bases and J by 0 bases, with 16 bases between them. This CDR3 comprises 15 residues. CDR3: CASRTWGQMNTEAFF. CDR3 sequence (DNA): TGTGCCAGCCGAACTTGGGGGCAAATGAACACTGAAGCTTTCTTT. The variable domain in full, with the rest retrieved from reference TRBV5-8 and TRBJ1-1, is EAGVTQSPTHLIKTRGQQATLRCSPISGHTSVYWYQQALGLGLQFLLWYDEGEERNRGNFPPRFSGRQFPNYSSELNVNALELEDSALYLCASRTWGQMNTEAFFGQGTRLTVV.

The chain employs TRBV5-8 and TRBJ1-2; 8 positions agree with TRBD1. Trimming removed 6 bases from V and 5 bases from J; junction bases left unmatched: 6. CDR3 length equals 13 residues. Germline CDR1 SGHTS, CDR2 YDEGEE. The CDR3 region is CASNQGARYGYTF. DNA for the CDR3: TGTGCCAGCAACCAGGGGGCTAGGTATGGCTACACCTTC.